This T cell receptor beta chain is from a study of beta chain features in type 1 diabetes. On this clone itself: What it recognizes is unknown. One junction end does not reproduce the germline sequence, and a read error may be involved.

Blood was drawn once from each donor into heparinised tubes. The draws averaged about 120 mL. Based on CD45RO/CCR7/CD25/CD127/CD95/CD27, CD4+ regulatory, stem cell-like memory, naive and central memory cells were sorted. Study conclusions and caveats: Any role of HLA type in TCRB rearrangement remained unresolved here. More deletions and fewer insertions at VDJ junctions were seen in type 1 diabetes patients.

The isolated RNA, all of it, was reverse transcribed, so expressed TCRB transcripts were what got sequenced. Method: immunoSEQ multiplex PCR; TCRdb's copy keeps in-frame clones and lacks some. The table lists 620,000 or so clones, 15% to 19% of them singletons, with 0.09% to 0.095% in the top ten. This CDR3 is 15 amino acids long. The germline CDR1 and CDR2 sequences are ENHRY and SYGVKD. Sequenced input: naive CD4+ T cells from blood. The genes are TRBV10-3 and TRBJ2-7; D remains unclear. This receptor was obtained from a man between 18 and 35 years old in good health. CDR3 coding DNA: TGTGCCAGCAGTTGGCTTGGAGATGGCACGTACGAGCAGTACTTC. Translating it yields CASSWLGDGTYEQYF.